This T cell receptor (beta chain) stems from a study of control samples from healthy donors and cancer patients. The protocol was immunoSEQ multiplex PCR, while the TCRdb copy is restricted to in-frame clones and leaves out a portion. The sample has about 170,000 clones; 80% to 90% are singletons. This receptor was obtained from a man aged 25-45 years in good health. Sequencing was performed on blood.

The CDR3 DNA follows: TGTGCCTCCGCCCGACAGGGGGTGAATCAGCCCCAGCATTTT. This encodes CASARQGVNQPQHF. The chain employs TRBV27 and TRBJ1-5; 9 bases agree with TRBD1. Germline CDR1 reads MNHEY; CDR2 reads SMNVEV (reference sequence). This CDR3 has 14 residues. The V gene end was trimmed by 11 bases and the J gene end by 4 bases; junction bases not matched to a gene: 9.